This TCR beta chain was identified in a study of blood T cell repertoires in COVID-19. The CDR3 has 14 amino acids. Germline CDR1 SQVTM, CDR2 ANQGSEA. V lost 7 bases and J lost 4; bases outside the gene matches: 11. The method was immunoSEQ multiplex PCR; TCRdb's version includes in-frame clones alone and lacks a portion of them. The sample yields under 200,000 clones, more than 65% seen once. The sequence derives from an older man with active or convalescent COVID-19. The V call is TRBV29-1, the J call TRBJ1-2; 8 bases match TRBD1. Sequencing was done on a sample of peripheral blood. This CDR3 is CSDRKPGGGYGYTF. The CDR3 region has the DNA TGCAGCGACCGAAAACCAGGGGGCGGCTATGGCTACACCTTC.